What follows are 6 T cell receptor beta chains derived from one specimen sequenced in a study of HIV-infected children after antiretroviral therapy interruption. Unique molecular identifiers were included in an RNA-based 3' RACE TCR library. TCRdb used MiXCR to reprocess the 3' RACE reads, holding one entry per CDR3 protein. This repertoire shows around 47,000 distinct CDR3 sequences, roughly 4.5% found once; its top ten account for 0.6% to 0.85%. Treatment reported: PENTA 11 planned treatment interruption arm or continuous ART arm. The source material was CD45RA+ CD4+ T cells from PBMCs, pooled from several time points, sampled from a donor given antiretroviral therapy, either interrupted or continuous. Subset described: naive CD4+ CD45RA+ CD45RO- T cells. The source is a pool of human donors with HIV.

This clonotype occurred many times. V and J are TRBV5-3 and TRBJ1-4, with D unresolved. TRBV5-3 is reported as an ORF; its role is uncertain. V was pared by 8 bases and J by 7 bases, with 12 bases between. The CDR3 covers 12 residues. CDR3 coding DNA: TGTGCCAGTGGAGGGTTCGGTGAAAAACTGTTTTTT. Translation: CASGGFGEKLFF.

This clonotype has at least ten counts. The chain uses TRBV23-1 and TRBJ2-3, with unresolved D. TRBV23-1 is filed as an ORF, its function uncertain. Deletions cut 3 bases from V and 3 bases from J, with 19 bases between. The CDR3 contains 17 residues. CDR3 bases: TGCGCCAGCAGTCACCATAAGGACCGAACCGGTACAGATACGCAGTATTTT. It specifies CASSHHKDRTGTDTQYF.

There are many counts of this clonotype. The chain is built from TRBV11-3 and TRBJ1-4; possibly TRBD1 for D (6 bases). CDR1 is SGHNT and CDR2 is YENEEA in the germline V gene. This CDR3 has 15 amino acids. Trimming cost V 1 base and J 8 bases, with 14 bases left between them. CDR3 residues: CASSLGKGTIEKLFF. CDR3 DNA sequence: TGTGCCAGCAGCTTAGGGAAAGGGACAATCGAAAAACTGTTTTTT.

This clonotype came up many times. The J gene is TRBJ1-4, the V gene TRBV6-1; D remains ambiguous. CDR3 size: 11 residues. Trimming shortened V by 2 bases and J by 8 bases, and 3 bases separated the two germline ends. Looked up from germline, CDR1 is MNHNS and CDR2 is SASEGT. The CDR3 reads CASSEREKLFF. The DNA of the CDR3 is TGTGCCAGCAGTGAAAGAGAAAAACTGTTTTTT.

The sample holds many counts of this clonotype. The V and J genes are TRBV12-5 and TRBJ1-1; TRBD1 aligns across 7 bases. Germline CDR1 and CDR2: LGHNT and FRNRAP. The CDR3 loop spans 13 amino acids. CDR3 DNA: TGTGCCACAGGGGAGAACATGAACACTGAAGCTTTCTTT. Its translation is CATGENMNTEAFF.

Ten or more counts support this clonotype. The CDR3 is CASSPDNENIQYF. CDR3 coding DNA: TGCGCCAGCAGCCCGGACAACGAAAACATTCAGTACTTC. The rearrangement uses TRBV5-1 and TRBJ2-4; a weak D match, TRBD1 (5 bases). CDR1 is SGHRS and CDR2 is YFSETQ in the germline V gene. Trimming left V 4 bases short and J 5 bases short, with 10 bases between. The CDR3 extends over 13 amino acids.